Shown below are 29 T cell receptor beta chains from a single sample sequenced in a study of T cell responses to AZD1222 COVID-19 vaccine. Method: immunoSEQ multiplex PCR; TCRdb's copy keeps in-frame clones and lacks some. The table lists 90,000 to 150,000 clones, nearly 90% of them singletons. Here the sequenced sample was peripheral blood, taken on day 0 of AZD1222 vaccination. These receptors were taken from an adult in good health.

This clone has more than one count but fewer than ten. The CDR3 region is CASSESRLRYEQYF. The CDR3 nucleotides are TGCGCCAGCAGTGAGTCCCGACTCCGGTACGAGCAGTACTTC. The chain has TRBV10-1 and TRBJ2-7; D not certain. CDR1 WNHNN and CDR2 SYGVQD come from the germline V gene (reference sequence). There are 14 residues in the CDR3. V lost 0 bases, J lost 4 bases, and 10 bases lay in between.

This chain joins TRBV12-3 or TRBV12-4 and TRBJ2-2; no reliable D call. V shed 2 bases and J shed 3 bases, with 4 bases lying between them. The CDR3 is made up of 13 amino acids. The chain's CDR3 is CASSLMDTGELFF. The CDR3 DNA is TGTGCCAGCAGTTTAATGGACACCGGGGAGCTGTTTTTT.

V usage is TRBV3-1 (or the pseudogene TRBV3-2) and J usage is TRBJ2-3, with 7 nucleotides matching TRBD1. The CDR3 has 13 amino acids. V was pared by 4 bases and J by 9 bases, with 7 bases of the junction left unmatched. The V gene's germline CDR1 is LGHDT and CDR2 YNNKEL (reference sequence). CDR3 loop: CASSLQAQGTQYF. CDR3 sequence (DNA): TGTGCCAGCAGCCTACAGGCACAGGGGACGCAGTATTTT.

The chain uses TRBV12-5 and TRBJ2-1; D is uncertain. From germline, CDR1 is LGHNT and CDR2 FRNRAP. Trimming shortened V by 7 bases and J by 4 bases, and 14 bases separated the two germline ends. The CDR3 is 14 amino acids. The CDR3 DNA reads as TGTGCTAGTGCTCCCCCTGTGAGATACAATGAGCAGTTCTTC. It yields the protein CASAPPVRYNEQFF.

The J gene is TRBJ1-1, the V gene TRBV7-9; 10 nucleotides line up with TRBD1. This CDR3 has 17 amino acids. The V gene's germline CDR1 is SEHNR and CDR2 FQNEAQ (reference sequence). J lost 4 bases, V lost 5 bases, and 13 bases had no gene match. The CDR3 spells CASSRPQTGTGVTEAFF. CDR3 DNA sequence: TGTGCCAGCAGCCGACCTCAAACCGGGACAGGGGTCACTGAAGCTTTCTTT.

This chain joins TRBV19 and TRBJ1-2; TRBD1 matches at 10 bases. This CDR3 comprises 14 residues. The junction had 4 bases not matched to a gene; V was cut back by 7 bases and J by 2 bases. Germline CDR1 and CDR2: LNHDA and SQIVND (reference sequence). CDR3 region: CASTRTGGNYGYTF. The CDR3 region has the DNA TGTGCCAGTACCCGGACAGGGGGAAACTATGGCTACACCTTC.

The chain links TRBV6-5 to TRBJ1-4; no reliable D call. V lost 6 bases to trimming and J lost 3 bases, with 11 bases between them. The CDR3 has 14 residues. In germline, CDR1 is MNHEY, CDR2 SVGAGI. The CDR3 DNA is TGTGCCAGCAGCCGCGATCCAGCTAATGAAAAACTGTTTTTT. It is translated as CASSRDPANEKLFF.

The V call is TRBV5-4, the J call TRBJ2-7; TRBD2 agrees at 12 bases. Germline V gene sequence: CDR1 SGHNT, CDR2 YYREEE (reference sequence). Trimming took 4 bases from V and 4 from J; bases not matched to a gene: 6. There are 15 residues in the CDR3. CDR3 DNA sequence: TGTGCCAGCAGCGGTACTAGCGGGAGGTCTTACGAGCAGTACTTC. Amino acid sequence: CASSGTSGRSYEQYF.

The chain carries TRBV27 and TRBJ1-5; weak D call: TRBD1 (5 bases). CDR1 and CDR2 (germline): MNHEY, SMNVEV (reference sequence). CDR3 size: 13 residues. Trimming stripped 3 bases from V and 7 bases from J, with 10 bases between. This chain's CDR3 is CASSFGRDQPQHF. CDR3 in DNA: TGTGCCAGCAGTTTCGGGAGGGACCAGCCCCAGCATTTT.

V usage is TRBV7-2 and J usage is TRBJ2-2, with D possibly being TRBD2 (6 bases). Trimming stripped 5 bases from V and 7 bases from J, with 20 bases between. CDR1 SGHTA and CDR2 FQGNSA come from the germline V gene. The CDR3 has 16 amino acids. The CDR3 loop is CASSQARTTWGGELFF. CDR3 DNA: TGTGCCAGCAGCCAAGCCCGGACTACATGGGGCGGGGAGCTGTTTTTT.

The chain uses TRBV6-1 and TRBJ2-7, with 9 bases identical to TRBD1. V was clipped by 1 base and J by 3 bases; unmatched bases: 4. Germline CDR1 and CDR2: MNHNS and SASEGT. The CDR3 runs 15 residues. The CDR3 DNA reads TGTGCCAGCAGTGAAGGCGACAGGGGGTTCTACGAGCAGTACTTC. It yields the protein CASSEGDRGFYEQYF.

The chain carries TRBV7-7 and TRBJ2-7; D is perhaps TRBD1 or TRBD2 (5 bases each). V was shortened by 5 bases and J by 0 bases, with 14 bases between the two germline ends. CDR1 and CDR2 from the germline V gene are SSHAT and FNYEAQ (reference sequence). This CDR3 has 15 residues. The DNA for the CDR3 is TGTGCCAGCAGCCCGGGGCGGGCTAGCTCCTACGAGCAGTACTTC. Its translation: CASSPGRASSYEQYF.

The CDR3, as DNA: TGCAGTCCCCAGGGTAGGGATGGCTACACCTTC. It translates to CSPQGRDGYTF. The chain is built from TRBV20-1 and TRBJ1-2; weak D call: TRBD1 (5 bases). V lost 8 bases, J lost 6 bases, and 13 bases lay in between. Germline V gene lookup returns CDR1 DFQATT and CDR2 SNEGSKA (reference sequence). The CDR3 length is 11 residues.

This rearrangement joins TRBV19 to TRBJ1-2, with D perhaps TRBD1 (6 bases). CDR3 length: 12 amino acids. CDR1 is LNHDA, CDR2 SQIVND, per germline (reference sequence). The V and J ends lost 7 bases and 9 bases respectively, with 15 bases between them. CDR3 nucleotide sequence: TGTGCCAGTACCTCACAGGGTCTGAGCTACACCTTC. It is translated as CASTSQGLSYTF. Combining the CDR3 with reference TRBV19 and TRBJ1-2 gives the whole variable domain DGGITQSPKYLFRKEGQNVTLSCEQNLNHDAMYWYRQDPGQGLRLIYYSQIVNDFQKGDIAEGYSVSREKKESFPLTVTSAQKNPTAFYLCASTSQGLSYTFGSGTRLTVV.

This chain joins TRBV19 and TRBJ2-2; possibly TRBD1 for D (6 bases). The CDR3 sequence is 19 residues long. Per germline, CDR1 LNHDA and CDR2 SQIVND (reference sequence). V lost 5 bases and J lost 2, with 24 bases in between. The CDR3 nucleotides are TGTGCCAGTAGTTTTCGGTCGGGCAGAAACAGGGTCAACACCGGGGAGCTGTTTTTT. This sequence encodes CASSFRSGRNRVNTGELFF.

This clone was picked up a small number of times. The chain has TRBV18 and TRBJ2-2, with 10 bases aligning to TRBD1. Germline V CDR1 and CDR2: KGHSH, LQKENI. Losses at the gene ends were 5 bases for V and 6 bases for J; bases not matched to a gene: 9. This CDR3 has 16 residues. The CDR3 sequence: CASSSSTGGMAGELFF. As DNA, the CDR3 is TGTGCCAGCTCATCCTCGACAGGGGGCATGGCCGGGGAGCTGTTTTTT.

This clone was observed a few times. The chain has TRBV6-4 and TRBJ2-3, with 7 bases that match TRBD2. The length of the CDR3 is 14 residues. V gave up 3 bases and J gave up 1 base; unmatched junction bases: 1. Germline V gene data show CDR1 as MRHNA and CDR2 as SNTAGT. The chain's CDR3 is CASSERGGTDTQYF. DNA of the CDR3: TGTGCCAGCAGTGAACGGGGGGGCACAGATACGCAGTATTTT.

This clone was picked up a small number of times. The chain couples TRBV9 to TRBJ1-2; D is possibly TRBD1 (6 bases). V lost 3 bases and J lost 2, with 11 bases in between. Germline assignment: CDR1 SGDLS and CDR2 YYNGEE. The CDR3 runs 14 residues. CDR3 residues: CASSGQTGNYGYTF. The CDR3 DNA sequence: TGTGCCAGCAGCGGTCAAACAGGGAACTATGGCTACACCTTC.

This chain uses TRBV3-1 (or the pseudogene TRBV3-2) with TRBJ2-2; D not resolved. The length of the CDR3 is 18 residues. Trimming shortened V by 2 bases and J by 7 bases, and 23 bases separated the two germline ends. Germline V gives CDR1 LGHDT, CDR2 YNNKEL (reference sequence). The CDR3, as DNA: TGTGCCAGCAGCCAAATCTCTACGGCAAGGGTGAACCACGGGGAGCTGTTTTTT. It is translated as CASSQISTARVNHGELFF.

V usage is TRBV15 and J usage is TRBJ2-7; D is perhaps TRBD1 or TRBD2 (5 bases each). The V and J ends lost 5 bases and 6 bases respectively, with 8 bases between them. Germline CDR1 is LNHNV and CDR2 is YYDKDF (reference sequence). This CDR3 spans 11 amino acids. The DNA for the CDR3 is TGTGCCACCAGCGGGACGGGCGAGCAGTACTTC. Translation: CATSGTGEQYF.

J is TRBJ2-7 and V is TRBV6-1; D possibly corresponds to TRBD1 (6 bases). CDR1 and CDR2 (germline): MNHNS, SASEGT. The CDR3 length is 16 residues. V lost 2 bases and J 2 bases, leaving 16 bases between the germline ends. DNA of the CDR3: TGTGCCAGCAGTGAATACCCACTACAGGGACCCTACGAGCAGTACTTC. Protein: CASSEYPLQGPYEQYF.

CDR3 coding DNA: TGTGCCAGCACTGCGGGACAGGGGTTTGAAAAACTGTTTTTT. Encoded protein: CASTAGQGFEKLFF. The chain links TRBV3-1 (or the pseudogene TRBV3-2) to TRBJ1-4, with TRBD1 matching 10 bases. Unmatched junction bases numbered 6, after V lost 7 bases and J lost 7 bases. From germline, CDR1 is LGHDT and CDR2 YNNKEL (reference sequence). CDR3 length: 14 residues.

The V gene is TRBV19, the J gene TRBJ1-1, with TRBD1 matching 7 bases. Per the germline V gene, CDR1 is LNHDA and CDR2 is SQIVND (reference sequence). J lost 10 bases, V lost 2 bases, and 16 bases had no gene match. The CDR3 has 16 amino acids. The CDR3 here is CASSIRDRDPVLVAFF. The CDR3 nucleotides are TGTGCCAGTAGTATAAGGGACAGAGACCCCGTGTTGGTAGCTTTCTTT.

This clone was recorded only once. The chain uses TRBV2 and TRBJ1-3; 9 nucleotides line up with TRBD1. J gave up 7 bases and V 7 bases, and 8 bases lay outside the gene matches. Germline loops: CDR1 SNHLY, CDR2 FYNNEI. This CDR3 spans 14 amino acids. The CDR3 coding sequence is TGTGCCAGCATAAAGGACAGGGGTTTGAACACCATATATTTT. It is translated as CASIKDRGLNTIYF.

The V gene is TRBV7-8, the J gene TRBJ2-2; D tentatively fits TRBD1 or TRBD2 (6 bases each). The germline gives CDR1 SGHVS, CDR2 FQNEAQ. CDR3 length: 15 residues. V was shortened by 2 bases and J by 5 bases, with 12 bases between the two germline ends. The CDR3 region is CASSLNQGRTGELFF. CDR3 DNA: TGTGCCAGCAGCTTAAATCAGGGGAGGACCGGGGAGCTGTTTTTT.

This chain links TRBV18 with TRBJ2-1; 7 nucleotides match TRBD2. The CDR3 is made up of 16 amino acids. Germline V CDR1 and CDR2: KGHSH, LQKENI. The J segment lost 8 bases and the V segment lost 5 bases, leaving 15 bases of the junction unmatched. CDR3 amino acids: CASSGIEGLRRHEQFF. CDR3 nucleotides: TGTGCCAGCTCAGGAATAGAGGGACTACGAAGGCATGAGCAGTTCTTC.

The chain carries TRBV29-1 and TRBJ2-5; D unclear. CDR1 and CDR2 (germline): SQVTM, ANQGSEA. CDR3 size: 12 residues. Trimming pared 3 bases from V and 5 bases from J, leaving 10 bases between. DNA of the CDR3: TGCAGCGTTGACCAGAACCGGGAGACCCAGTACTTC. This encodes CSVDQNRETQYF.

The chain is built from TRBV25-1 and TRBJ1-1; D gene unclear. The germline CDR1 and CDR2 sequences are MGHDK and SYGVNS. The CDR3 runs 15 residues. Trimming removed 1 base from V and 6 bases from J, with 15 bases in between. Here the CDR3 reads CASSEFPAGTSEAFF. CDR3 sequence (DNA): TGTGCCAGCAGTGAATTCCCCGCGGGCACCTCTGAAGCTTTCTTT.

The chain is built from TRBV11-2 and TRBJ2-2, with D possibly being TRBD2 (6 bases). The CDR3 loop spans 18 amino acids. The ends were cut back, 5 bases at V and 3 bases at J, with 22 bases in the middle. Germline V gives CDR1 SGHAT, CDR2 FQNNGV. The CDR3 DNA follows: TGTGCCAGCAGCCTACTTTCCGGCCGGAGGGTGGACACCGGGGAGCTGTTTTTT. The encoded protein is CASSLLSGRRVDTGELFF.